The 23 T cell receptor beta chains below come from one sample, sequenced in a study of blood T cell repertoires in COVID-19. Assay used: immunoSEQ multiplex PCR; TCRdb lists only in-frame clones, some missing. The data show roughly 22,000 clones, 92% seen once. Sequencing was performed on peripheral blood. Every receptor here comes from a man in his 70s with active COVID-19.

The V gene is TRBV5-4, the J gene TRBJ2-5; TRBD1 aligns across 7 bases. With 1 base clipped from V and 4 bases from J, the junction kept 4 bases outside the gene matches. Germline CDR1 reads SGHNT; CDR2 reads YYREEE (reference sequence). This CDR3 has 14 residues. The DNA for the CDR3 is TGTGCCAGCAGCTTGAATAACAGGGGAGAGACCCAGTACTTC. Its protein product is CASSLNNRGETQYF.

The chain joins TRBV19 to TRBJ1-2, with D hard to call. This CDR3 spans 15 amino acids. Germline loops: CDR1 LNHDA, CDR2 SQIVND (reference sequence). With 6 bases removed from V and 0 bases from J, the gap between germline ends came to 14 bases. This CDR3 is CASSPPHRANYGYTF. CDR3 nucleotides: TGTGCCAGTAGCCCTCCACACAGAGCTAACTATGGCTACACCTTC.

This CDR3 reads CASSMGGDNQPQHF. CDR3 sequence (DNA): TGTGCCAGTAGTATGGGAGGAGACAATCAGCCCCAGCATTTT. V gene TRBV19 combines with J gene TRBJ1-5; D is unresolved. Germline lookup yields CDR1 LNHDA and CDR2 SQIVND (reference sequence). Trimming removed 3 bases from V and 3 bases from J, with 9 bases in between. The CDR3 has 14 residues.

This clone was picked up one time. This chain uses TRBV21-1 with TRBJ2-7; no check of the table's D call, TRBD2, against the DNA was made. TRBV21-1 is annotated as a pseudogene. CDR3 length equals 19 residues. For the CDR3, the DNA is TGTGCCAGCAGCAAAGAGGACGGGACTAGCGGGAGTACCTCCTACGAGCAGTACTTC. Translation: CASSKEDGTSGSTSYEQYF.

The chain couples TRBV11-2 to TRBJ1-4; 8 nucleotides match TRBD1. Germline values: CDR1 SGHAT, CDR2 FQNNGV. J lost 7 bases, V lost 3 bases, and 4 bases had no gene match. The CDR3 is 14 amino acids. CDR3 amino acids: CASSFGQGGEKLFF. The CDR3, as DNA: TGTGCCAGCAGCTTTGGACAGGGCGGTGAAAAACTGTTTTTT.

The chain links TRBV12-3 or TRBV12-4 to TRBJ2-5; 7 bases are shared with TRBD1. The CDR3 sequence is 13 residues long. J was trimmed by 5 bases and V by 5 bases; bases with no gene match: 5. The CDR3 loop reads CASSPTGVETQYF. Written as DNA, the CDR3 is TGTGCCAGCAGTCCTACAGGGGTGGAGACCCAGTACTTC.

The CDR3 loop reads CSVVRRGGRSYEQYF. In nucleotides, the CDR3 is TGCAGCGTCGTCCGACGGGGCGGGAGAAGCTACGAGCAGTACTTC. The chain combines TRBV29-1 with TRBJ2-7; the match to TRBD2 covers 7 bases. Germline lookup yields CDR1 SQVTM and CDR2 ANQGSEA. The CDR3 totals 15 residues. Unmatched junction bases numbered 14, after V lost 6 bases and J lost 3 bases.

This sequence joins TRBV6-2 or TRBV6-3 and TRBJ2-3; 9 bases agree with TRBD2. This CDR3 has 17 residues. CDR1 and CDR2 (germline): MNHEY, SVGEGT. The trim removed 0 bases at V and 5 bases at J, leaving 9 bases unmatched. The CDR3 coding sequence is TGTGCCAGCAGTTACTCGGGGCGGGGGGGCCATCGAGATACGCAGTATTTT. This translates into CASSYSGRGGHRDTQYF.

The chain has TRBV28 and TRBJ1-5; 8 positions agree with TRBD1. Germline CDR1 reads MDHEN; CDR2 reads SYDVKM. The CDR3 is 15 amino acids. V was pared by 7 bases and J by 7 bases, with 12 bases of the junction left unmatched. CDR3 DNA sequence: TGTGCCAGCACCTTGACAGGGGAAAAGTACCAGCCCCAGCATTTT. Its translation is CASTLTGEKYQPQHF.

Written as DNA, the CDR3 is TGTGCCAGCAGACATCAGGGGGCCTATGGCTACACCTTC. It yields the protein CASRHQGAYGYTF. V and J are TRBV28 and TRBJ1-2; the match to TRBD1 covers 8 bases. CDR1 is MDHEN and CDR2 is SYDVKM in the germline V gene. Trimming at V came to 6 bases and at J to 4 bases, leaving 4 bases not matched to a gene. The CDR3 length is 13 residues.

V is TRBV14 and J is TRBJ1-4; D is perhaps TRBD1 (5 bases). There are 14 residues in the CDR3. The V end lost 4 bases, the J end lost 4 bases, and 10 bases lay between the germline ends. Germline CDR1 reads SGHDN; CDR2 reads FVKESK. The CDR3 protein is CASSRQGFNEKLFF. CDR3 in DNA: TGTGCCAGCAGCCGCCAGGGTTTTAATGAAAAACTGTTTTTT.

The chain couples TRBV9 to TRBJ2-1; the D gene is possibly TRBD1 (6 bases). Looked up from germline, CDR1 is SGDLS and CDR2 is YYNGEE. The CDR3 has 16 residues. The V gene lost 0 bases and the J gene lost 3 bases, with 13 bases spanning the gap. As DNA, the CDR3 is TGTGCCAGCAGCGTAGTAATGAGGGGGAGCTACAATGAGCAGTTCTTC. It translates to CASSVVMRGSYNEQFF.

The CDR3 loop reads CASSLAGAGSTDTQYF. The CDR3 nucleotides are TGCGCCAGCAGCTTGGCCGGGGCGGGAAGCACAGATACGCAGTATTTT. The chain combines TRBV5-1 with TRBJ2-3; a possible D gene is TRBD2 (6 bases). V lost 0 bases and J 0 bases, leaving 11 bases between the germline ends. The germline V gene has CDR1 SGHRS and CDR2 YFSETQ. CDR3 length: 16 residues.

This clone has only a few counts. This chain joins TRBV2 and TRBJ2-7; 8 bases are a match to TRBD2. The CDR3 totals 13 residues. The V gene end was trimmed by 10 bases and the J gene end by 1 base; junction bases not matched to a gene: 6. Looked up from germline, CDR1 is SNHLY and CDR2 is FYNNEI. The CDR3 DNA reads as TGTGCCACCCAGCGGGAGTTGTCCTACGAGCAGTACTTC. It is translated as CATQRELSYEQYF.

The chain carries TRBV19 and TRBJ1-6; 9 bases map to TRBD1. The J segment lost 9 bases and the V segment lost 6 bases, leaving 9 bases of the junction unmatched. This CDR3 region has 15 residues. CDR1 is LNHDA and CDR2 is SQIVND in the germline V gene (reference sequence). The CDR3 here is CASSPPGTGISPLHF. In DNA, the CDR3 is TGTGCCAGTAGCCCCCCCGGGACAGGGATTTCACCCCTCCACTTT.

The chain links TRBV7-2 to TRBJ2-5; 8 bases match TRBD1. The trim removed 3 bases at V and 1 base at J, leaving 4 bases unmatched. CDR1 SGHTA and CDR2 FQGNSA come from the germline V gene. This CDR3 is built from 15 residues. CDR3 amino acids: CASSFDRGSQETQYF. The CDR3 nucleotides are TGTGCCAGCAGCTTTGACAGGGGCAGCCAAGAGACCCAGTACTTC.

The chain has TRBV19 and TRBJ1-1; TRBD1 agrees at 7 bases. The germline CDR1 and CDR2 sequences are LNHDA and SQIVND (reference sequence). This CDR3 is 15 amino acids long. V lost 3 bases to trimming and J lost 0 bases; unmatched junction nucleotides: 4. CDR3 nucleotides: TGTGCCAGTAGTATTTCACAGGGGATGAACACTGAAGCTTTCTTT. Amino acid sequence: CASSISQGMNTEAFF.

The chain uses TRBV11-2 and TRBJ2-7, with TRBD2 matching 15 bases. The CDR3 spans 16 residues. Unmatched junction bases numbered 9, after V lost 5 bases and J lost 7 bases. Germline V gene lookup returns CDR1 SGHAT and CDR2 FQNNGV. CDR3: CASSPTSGLAGGEQYF. DNA of the CDR3: TGTGCCAGCAGCCCCACCTCGGGACTAGCGGGAGGTGAGCAGTACTTC. Combining the CDR3 with reference TRBV11-2 and TRBJ2-7 gives the whole variable domain EAGVAQSPRYKIIEKRQSVAFWCNPISGHATLYWYQQILGQGPKLLIQFQNNGVVDDSQLPKDRFSAERLKGVDSTLKIQPAKLEDSAVYLCASSPTSGLAGGEQYFGPGTRLTVT.

The chain has TRBV7-9 and TRBJ2-1; 7 bases agree with TRBD1. The germline V gene has CDR1 SEHNR and CDR2 FQNEAQ (reference sequence). The V segment lost 5 bases and the J segment 0 bases; nucleotides outside the gene matches: 7. The CDR3 length is 16 residues. The CDR3 sequence is CASSTRTGSSYNEQFF. The CDR3 region has the DNA TGTGCCAGCAGCACCCGGACAGGAAGCTCCTACAATGAGCAGTTCTTC. The complete variable domain, with remaining parts taken from reference TRBV7-9 and TRBJ2-1, reads DTGVSQNPRHKITKRGQNVTFRCDPISEHNRLYWYRQTLGQGPEFLTYFQNEAQLEKSRLLSDRFSAERPKGSFSTLEIQRTEQGDSAMYLCASSTRTGSSYNEQFFGPGTRLTVL.

To note about this clone: The junction departs from the called germline gene at one end, perhaps through a read error. The CDR3 loop reads CASSLAREQYF. The CDR3 DNA reads TGTGCCAGCAGCCTAGCGCGGGAGCAGTACTTC. The chain carries TRBV7-9 and TRBJ2-7; possible D gene TRBD2, 6 bases. The germline gives CDR1 SEHNR, CDR2 FQNEAQ (reference sequence). This CDR3 contains 11 residues.

This sequence joins TRBV15 and TRBJ2-3; tentative D call: TRBD1 (5 bases). Trimming removed 6 bases at V and 8 bases at J, with 15 bases between. Germline values: CDR1 LNHNV, CDR2 YYDKDF (reference sequence). The CDR3 has 13 amino acids. The CDR3 loop is CATSEGVTFTQYF. In DNA, the CDR3 is TGTGCCACCAGTGAAGGGGTCACGTTTACGCAGTATTTT.

In this sample, this clone turned up once. This rearrangement joins TRBV28 to TRBJ1-1; the match to TRBD1 covers 9 bases. The CDR3 runs 15 residues. With V trimmed by 6 bases and J by 3 bases, 8 bases remained unmatched. Germline loops: CDR1 MDHEN, CDR2 SYDVKM. Written as DNA, the CDR3 is TGTGCCAGCAGCCCCGGGACAGGGTACGACACTGAAGCTTTCTTT. Protein: CASSPGTGYDTEAFF. The full variable domain, with the rest looked up from reference TRBV28 and TRBJ1-1, is DVKVTQSSRYLVKRTGEKVFLECVQDMDHENMFWYRQDPGLGLRLIYFSYDVKMKEKGDIPEGYSVSREKKERFSLILESASTNQTSMYLCASSPGTGYDTEAFFGQGTRLTVV.

In DNA form, the CDR3 reads TGTGCCAGCAGCGGCGGACTCTCAGATACGCAGTATTTT. It is translated as CASSGGLSDTQYF. The chain employs TRBV7-3 and TRBJ2-3, with TRBD2 as a possible D gene (5 bases). This CDR3 is 13 amino acids long. The ends were cut back, 5 bases at V and 4 bases at J, with 10 bases in the middle. Per the germline V gene, CDR1 is SGHTA and CDR2 is FQGTGA.